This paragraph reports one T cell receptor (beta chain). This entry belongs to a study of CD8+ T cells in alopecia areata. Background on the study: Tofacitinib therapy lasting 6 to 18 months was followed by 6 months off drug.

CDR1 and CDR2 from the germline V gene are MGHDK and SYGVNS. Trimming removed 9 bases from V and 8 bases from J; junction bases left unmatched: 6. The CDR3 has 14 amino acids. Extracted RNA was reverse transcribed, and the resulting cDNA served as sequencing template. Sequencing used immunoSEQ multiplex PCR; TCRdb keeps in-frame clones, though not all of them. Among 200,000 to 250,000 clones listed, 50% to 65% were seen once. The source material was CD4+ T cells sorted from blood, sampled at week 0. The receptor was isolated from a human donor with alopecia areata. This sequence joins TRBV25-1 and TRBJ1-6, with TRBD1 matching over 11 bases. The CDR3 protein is CASAGTGGDSPLHF. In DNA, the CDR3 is TGTGCCAGTGCGGGGACAGGGGGAGATTCACCCCTCCACTTT. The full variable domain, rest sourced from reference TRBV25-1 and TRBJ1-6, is EADIYQTPRYLVIGTGKKITLECSQTMGHDKMYWYQQDPGMELHLIHYSYGVNSTEKGDLSSESTVSRIRTEHFPLTLESARPSHTSQYLCASAGTGGDSPLHFGNGTRLTVT.